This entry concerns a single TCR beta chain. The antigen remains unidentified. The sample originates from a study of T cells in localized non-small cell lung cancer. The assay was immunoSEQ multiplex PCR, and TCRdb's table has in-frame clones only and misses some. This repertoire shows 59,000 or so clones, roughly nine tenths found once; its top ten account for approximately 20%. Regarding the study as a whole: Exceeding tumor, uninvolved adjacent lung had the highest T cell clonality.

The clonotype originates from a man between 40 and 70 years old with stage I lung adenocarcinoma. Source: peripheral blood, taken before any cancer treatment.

CDR3 sequence: CASSLGTGITMDTQYF. The CDR3 nucleotides read TGTGCCAGCAGCTTGGGGACAGGGATCACTATGGATACGCAGTATTTT. V is TRBV5-8 and J is TRBJ2-3, with TRBD1 matching 8 bases. V dropped 0 bases and J dropped 6; count of bases not matched to a gene: 9. Germline V CDR1 and CDR2: SGHTS, YDEGEE. CDR3 length: 16 amino acids.